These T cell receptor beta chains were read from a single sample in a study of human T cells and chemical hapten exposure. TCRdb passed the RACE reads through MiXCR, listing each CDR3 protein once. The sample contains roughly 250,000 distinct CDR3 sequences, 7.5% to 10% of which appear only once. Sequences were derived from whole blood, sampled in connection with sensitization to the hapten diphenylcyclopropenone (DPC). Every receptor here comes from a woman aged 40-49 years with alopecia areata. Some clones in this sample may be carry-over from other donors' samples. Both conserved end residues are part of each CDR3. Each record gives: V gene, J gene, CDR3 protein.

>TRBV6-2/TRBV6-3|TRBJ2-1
CASRQTSGSRNEQFF
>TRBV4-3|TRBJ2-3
CASSQDVAGGRYADTQYF
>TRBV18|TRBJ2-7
CASSPPTSVLSSYEQYF
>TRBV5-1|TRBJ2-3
CASSWSGSGADTQYF
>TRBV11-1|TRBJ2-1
CASSSGRSYYNEQFF
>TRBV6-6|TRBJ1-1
CASSNEGQMTEAFF
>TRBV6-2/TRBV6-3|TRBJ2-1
CASSLDGNEQFF
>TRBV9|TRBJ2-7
CASSVSGQGVEQYF
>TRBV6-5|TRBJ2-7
CASSYLSGTSEQYF
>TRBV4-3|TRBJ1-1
CASSQLDGTEAFF
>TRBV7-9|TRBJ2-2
CASSSRDRAYTGELFF
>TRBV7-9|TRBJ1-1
CASSSGPEAFF
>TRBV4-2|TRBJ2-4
CASSQVTGERRRAKNIQYF
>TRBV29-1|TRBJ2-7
CSVAAGVARIEQYF
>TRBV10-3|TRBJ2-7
CAISEMGAGGPPYEQYF
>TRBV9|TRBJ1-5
CASSVGTTSNQPQHF
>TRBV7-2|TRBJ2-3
CASSPSQAADTQYF
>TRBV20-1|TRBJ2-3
CSARDLTSAPDTQYF
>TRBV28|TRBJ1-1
CASRPTGWMNTEAFF
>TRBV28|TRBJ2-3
CASNAGATDTQYF
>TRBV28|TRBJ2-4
CASSLPGQGENIQYF
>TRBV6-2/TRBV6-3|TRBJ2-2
CASGGRASGELFF
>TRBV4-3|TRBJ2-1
CASSFTLAGGNNEQFF
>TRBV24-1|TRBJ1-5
CATSDDSKLDQPQHF
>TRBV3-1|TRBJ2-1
CASSQTLRDKSYNEQFF
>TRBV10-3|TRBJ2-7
CAISVDNPGYEQYF
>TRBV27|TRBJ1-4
CASSLGVVTKGNEKLFF
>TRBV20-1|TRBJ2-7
CSAQRGTLPSYEQYF
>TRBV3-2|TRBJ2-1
CASSQAAGPLYNEQFF
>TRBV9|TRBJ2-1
CASSVGTGSYNEQFF
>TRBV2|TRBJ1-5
CASSDVLSNQPQHF
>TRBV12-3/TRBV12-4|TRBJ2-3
CASSLRDQQYF
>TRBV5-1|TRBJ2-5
CASSWGQGGETQYF
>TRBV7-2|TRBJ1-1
CASSPRHTEAFF
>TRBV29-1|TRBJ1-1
CSVGKMGTEAFF
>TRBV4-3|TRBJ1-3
CASSQDGFSGNTIYF
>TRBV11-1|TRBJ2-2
CASSGTLTGELFF
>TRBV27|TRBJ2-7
CASSLGFGHTNYEQYF
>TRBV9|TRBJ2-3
CASSVAQGLPDTQYF
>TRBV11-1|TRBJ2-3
CASSYPGLAGKDTQYF
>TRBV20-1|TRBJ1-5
CSARGDRDQPQHF
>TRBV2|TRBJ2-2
CASREGRSGELFF